These 9 T cell receptor beta chains share one sample of origin, sequenced in a study of shared clonotypes between healthy human individuals. Using immunoSEQ multiplex PCR, the repertoire was profiled, and TCRdb retains in-frame clones only, with some absent. Of some 1 million clones listed, approximately 76% are singletons. Sequenced: memory CD4+ T cells sorted from blood. Noted subset: CD45RA-negative fraction. All receptors derive from a man aged 18 to 29 in good health.

This rearrangement joins TRBV19 to TRBJ1-6; maybe TRBD1 (5 bases). V dropped 7 bases and J dropped 7 bases, with 14 bases sitting between them. The CDR3 covers 14 residues. Germline V gives CDR1 LNHDA, CDR2 SQIVND (reference sequence). CDR3 residues: CASNLSGPNSPLHF. The CDR3 nucleotides read TGTGCCAGTAATCTATCAGGGCCGAATTCACCCCTCCACTTT.

The chain links TRBV28 to TRBJ1-5; maybe TRBD1 (6 bases). Trimming pared 6 bases from V and 4 bases from J, leaving 19 bases between. Germline CDR1 reads MDHEN; CDR2 reads SYDVKM. The CDR3 spans 16 residues. In DNA form, the CDR3 reads TGTGCCAGCAGCTTCACGCCGGGGGCTGGGAATCAGCCCCAGCATTTT. It codes for CASSFTPGAGNQPQHF.

CDR3 nucleotide sequence: TGTGCCAGCAGCCAGGGCAATCTGGGCTACGAGCAGTACTTC. Translation gives CASSQGNLGYEQYF. This chain joins TRBV11-2 and TRBJ2-7; a possible D gene is TRBD1 (5 bases). Per germline, CDR1 SGHAT and CDR2 FQNNGV. CDR3 length equals 14 residues. The V and J ends lost 5 bases and 3 bases respectively, with 14 bases between them.

The genes are TRBV5-4 and TRBJ2-7; TRBD1 matches at 9 bases. The CDR3 has 15 residues. V lost 0 bases, J lost 4 bases, and 5 bases stayed unmatched. CDR1 and CDR2 (germline): SGHNT, YYREEE (reference sequence). The CDR3 region has the DNA TGTGCCAGCAGCTTGGAGGGACAGGGCCCTTACGAGCAGTACTTC. The encoded protein is CASSLEGQGPYEQYF.

V and J are TRBV30 and TRBJ1-1, with TRBD1 identical over 7 bases. The CDR3 sequence is 13 residues long. Germline CDR1 reads GTSNPN; CDR2 reads SVGIG (reference sequence). The junction had 5 bases not matched to a gene; V was cut back by 3 bases and J by 4 bases. The CDR3 reads CAWSGTARTEAFF. In DNA, the CDR3 is TGTGCCTGGAGCGGGACAGCCCGCACTGAAGCTTTCTTT.

The chain carries TRBV18 and TRBJ2-6; D not certain. CDR3 size: 15 residues. V was shortened by 8 bases and J by 1 base, with 12 bases between the two germline ends. Germline values: CDR1 KGHSH, CDR2 LQKENI. DNA of the CDR3: TGTGCCAGCCTCACGGGCTTATCTGGGGCCAACGTCCTGACTTTC. It is translated as CASLTGLSGANVLTF. Filled out from reference TRBV18 and TRBJ2-6, the complete variable domain reads NAGVMQNPRHLVRRRGQEARLRCSPMKGHSHVYWYRQLPEEGLKFMVYLQKENIIDESGMPKERFSAEFPKEGPSILRIQQVVRGDSAAYFCASLTGLSGANVLTFGAGSRLTVL.

The V and J genes are TRBV19 and TRBJ1-5; 8 bases are a match to TRBD1. The J segment lost 4 bases and the V segment lost 7 bases, leaving 6 bases of the junction unmatched. Germline CDR1 LNHDA, CDR2 SQIVND (reference sequence). This CDR3 is 14 amino acids long. The CDR3 here is CASNRDRINQPQHF. CDR3 DNA: TGTGCCAGTAACCGGGACAGGATTAATCAGCCCCAGCATTTT.

This clone has just a few counts. Other DNA sequences in the sample encode the same CDR3. This chain links TRBV6-5 with TRBJ1-2, with D unclear. Between the trimmed V and J ends, which lost 5 bases and 1 base, there was a span of 8 bases. Germline CDR1 and CDR2: MNHEY and SVGAGI. The CDR3 loop spans 13 amino acids. The DNA for the CDR3 is TGTGCCAGCAGTAGTACGGTTAACTATGGCTACACCTTC. It codes for CASSSTVNYGYTF.

This clone was observed once. The chain carries TRBV5-4 and TRBJ2-3; 8 bases agree with TRBD2. In germline, CDR1 is SGHNT, CDR2 YYREEE (reference sequence). V trimming: 0 bases; J trimming: 2 bases; junction bases outside the gene matches: 14. This CDR3 has 19 residues. CDR3 in amino acids: CASSLVMSMAGGYTDTQYF. As DNA, the CDR3 is TGTGCCAGCAGCTTGGTAATGTCGATGGCGGGGGGTTACACAGATACGCAGTATTTT.